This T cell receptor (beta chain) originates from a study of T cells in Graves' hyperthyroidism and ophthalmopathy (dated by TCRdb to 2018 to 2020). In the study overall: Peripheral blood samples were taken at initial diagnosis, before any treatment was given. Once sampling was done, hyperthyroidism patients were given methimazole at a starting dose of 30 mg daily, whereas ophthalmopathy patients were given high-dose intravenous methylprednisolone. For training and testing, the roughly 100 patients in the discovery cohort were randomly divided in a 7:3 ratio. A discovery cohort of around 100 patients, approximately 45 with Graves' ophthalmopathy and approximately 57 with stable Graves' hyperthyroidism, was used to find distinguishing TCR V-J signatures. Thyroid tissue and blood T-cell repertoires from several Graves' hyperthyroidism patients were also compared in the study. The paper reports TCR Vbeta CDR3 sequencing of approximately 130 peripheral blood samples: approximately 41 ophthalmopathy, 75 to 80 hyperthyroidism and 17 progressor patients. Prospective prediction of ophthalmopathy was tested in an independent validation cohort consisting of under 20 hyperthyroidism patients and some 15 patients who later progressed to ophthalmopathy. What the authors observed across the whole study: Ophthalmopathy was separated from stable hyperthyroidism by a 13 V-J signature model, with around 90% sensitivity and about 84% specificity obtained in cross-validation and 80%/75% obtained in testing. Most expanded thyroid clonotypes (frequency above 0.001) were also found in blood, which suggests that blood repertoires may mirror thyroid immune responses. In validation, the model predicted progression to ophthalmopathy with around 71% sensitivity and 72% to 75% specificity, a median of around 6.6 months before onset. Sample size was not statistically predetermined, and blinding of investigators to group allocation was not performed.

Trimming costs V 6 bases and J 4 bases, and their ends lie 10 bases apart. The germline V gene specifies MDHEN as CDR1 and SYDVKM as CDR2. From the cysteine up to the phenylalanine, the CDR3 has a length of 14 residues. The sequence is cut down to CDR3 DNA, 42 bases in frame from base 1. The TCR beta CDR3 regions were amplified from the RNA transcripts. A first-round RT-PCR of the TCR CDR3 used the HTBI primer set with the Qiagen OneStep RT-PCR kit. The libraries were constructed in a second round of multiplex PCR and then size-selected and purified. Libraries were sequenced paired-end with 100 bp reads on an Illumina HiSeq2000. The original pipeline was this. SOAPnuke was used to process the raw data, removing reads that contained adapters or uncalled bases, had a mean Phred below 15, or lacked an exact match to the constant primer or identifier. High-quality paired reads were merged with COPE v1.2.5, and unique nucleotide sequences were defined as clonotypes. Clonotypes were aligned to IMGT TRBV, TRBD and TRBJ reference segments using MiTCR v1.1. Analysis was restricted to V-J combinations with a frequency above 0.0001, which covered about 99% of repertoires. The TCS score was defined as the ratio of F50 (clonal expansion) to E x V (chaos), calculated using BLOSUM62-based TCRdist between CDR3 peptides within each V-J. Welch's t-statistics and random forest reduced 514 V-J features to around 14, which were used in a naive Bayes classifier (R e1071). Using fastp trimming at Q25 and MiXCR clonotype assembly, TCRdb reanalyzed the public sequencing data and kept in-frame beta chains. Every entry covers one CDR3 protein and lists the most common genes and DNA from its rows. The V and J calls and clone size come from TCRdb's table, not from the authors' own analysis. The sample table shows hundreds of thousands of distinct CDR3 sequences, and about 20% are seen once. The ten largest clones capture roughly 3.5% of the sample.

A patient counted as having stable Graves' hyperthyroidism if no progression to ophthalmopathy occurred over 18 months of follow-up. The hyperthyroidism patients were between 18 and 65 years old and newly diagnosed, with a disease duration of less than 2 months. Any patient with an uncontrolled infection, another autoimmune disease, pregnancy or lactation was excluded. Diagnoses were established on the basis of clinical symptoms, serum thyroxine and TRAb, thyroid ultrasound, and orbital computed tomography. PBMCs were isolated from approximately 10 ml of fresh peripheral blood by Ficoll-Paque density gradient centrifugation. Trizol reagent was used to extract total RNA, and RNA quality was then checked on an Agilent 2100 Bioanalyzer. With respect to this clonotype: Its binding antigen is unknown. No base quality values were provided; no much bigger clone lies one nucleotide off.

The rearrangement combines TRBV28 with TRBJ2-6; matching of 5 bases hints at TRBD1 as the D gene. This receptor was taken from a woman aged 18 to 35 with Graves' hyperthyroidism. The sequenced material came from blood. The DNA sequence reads TGTGCCAGCAGGGGCAGGGCCGGGGCCAACGTCCTGACTTTC. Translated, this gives CASRGRAGANVLTF.